This T cell receptor (beta chain) was sequenced for a study of blood T cell repertoires in COVID-19 (dated by TCRdb to 2018 to 2020). For context, the study as a whole: The collaborator samples originated in the United States, Italy and Spain and spanned the acute and convalescent phases of COVID-19. Where available, HLA class I and class II types were taken from metadata supplied by the sample provider and were not determined by assay-based typing. The samples were drawn from two sources: the first 160 participants of the ongoing ImmuneRACE study, and over 950 subjects contributed by 6 global collaborators. Deeply sampled blood TCRbeta repertoires from subjects exposed to, actively infected with, or recovered from COVID-19 were included in the dataset. The material from the prospective study consisted of cDNA or gDNA derived from T cells, B-cell-depleted T cells, or PBMCs. The repertoires were released in a freely available public database meant as a resource for research on the immune response to SARS-CoV-2. Sample metadata almost always included a de-identified subject ID, COVID-19 status, age in years and sex.

Findings and caveats that apply to the study as a whole: The quantity of clinical and demographic metadata differed by source and by participant and was supplied without curation.

The collaborating institutions used their own protocols to collect whole blood in K2EDTA tubes. Collaborator samples were shipped for TCRbeta analysis as frozen whole blood, isolated PBMCs, or DNA extracted from either sample type. The germline V gene specifies SNHLY as CDR1 and FYNNEI as CDR2. Counted from cysteine to phenylalanine, this CDR3 has 15 amino acids. This entry keeps only the CDR3 DNA: 45 bases, framed from base 1. Clipping removes 5 bases from V and 0 bases from J, with 4 as the unmatched junction base count. Comments on this clone: No antigen is known for it. No per-base quality is available; no much larger clone lies one base away.

The immunoSEQ Assay, a bias-controlled multiplex PCR, was used to amplify TCRbeta CDR3 regions from genomic DNA. On the study's bioinformatics: Nucleated cell counts per sample were estimated from amplification of reference gene primers within the assay. To quantify the absolute abundance of each unique TCRbeta CDR3 rearrangement, sequence reads were collapsed and filtered. Productive Simpson clonality was computed per sample as the square root of Simpson's diversity index over productive rearrangements. The table comes from immuneACCESS by way of TCRdb, which keeps in-frame sequences with V and J called. Part of the clones is missing from these tables; in studies checked, under half for an unresolved V gene and the rest for unknown reasons. Clone size and V and J calls were adopted from that table, with D and trimming inferred from the DNA. This sample holds 25,000 to 40,000 clones; around 90% were observed only once. Of the sample, around 15% falls within the top ten clones.

Source material: peripheral blood. The receptor comes from a man in his 60s with active COVID-19. The V gene is TRBV2 and the J gene is TRBJ1-5; 7 bases in the junction line up with TRBD1. The DNA sequence is given as TGTGCCAGCAGTTGGGACAGTAATAGCAATCAGCCCCAGCATTTT. Its translation is CASSWDSNSNQPQHF.